This T cell receptor (beta chain) was identified during a study of T-cell reconstitution after alpha-beta-depleted transplantation in children. Unique molecular identifiers were incorporated when the TCRbeta library was constructed. In TCRdb, the PCR reads were re-called with MiXCR into one record per CDR3 protein. The data show 150,000 to 250,000 distinct CDR3 sequences, with roughly 14% seen just once and approximately 13% held by the top ten. This CDR3 is built from 14 residues. The V end lost 9 bases, the J end lost 5 bases, and 15 bases lay between the germline ends. The germline gives CDR1 KGHDR, CDR2 SFDVKD.

The chain carries TRBV24-1 and TRBJ2-2; TRBD2 might be the D (5 bases). Specimen: PBMCs from the stem cell graft donor, collected from the stem cell graft. This sequence was found in a human donor who donated a stem cell graft to a child with acute lymphoblastic leukemia. CDR3 amino acids: CATGSGSGTGELFF. The CDR3, as DNA: TGTGCCACCGGTTCGGGGTCGGGAACCGGGGAGCTGTTTTTT.